What follows are 14 T cell receptor beta chains derived from one specimen sequenced in a study of CD8 T cells in Susac syndrome. An input of about 0.5 to 1 ug of RNA was subjected to reverse transcription using random hexamers. TCRdb re-called the immunoSEQ multiplex PCR reads with MiXCR, one entry per CDR3 protein. The table records approximately 200,000 distinct CDR3 sequences, 90% to 96% of them present only once. Source material: CD4+ T cells from PBMCs. Receptor source: a human donor with multiple sclerosis.

V and J are TRBV6-5 and TRBJ2-5, with 12 bases fitting TRBD2. V dropped 8 bases and J dropped 2; count of bases not matched to a gene: 6. Germline V lookup: CDR1 MNHEY, CDR2 SVGAGI. The CDR3 contains 15 residues. The CDR3 loop is CASRGLAGGQETQYF. The CDR3 bases are TGTGCCAGCCGAGGGCTAGCGGGGGGGCAAGAGACCCAGTACTTC.

V is TRBV5-1 and J is TRBJ2-2, with TRBD1 as a possible D gene (6 bases). This CDR3 comprises 15 residues. The ends were cut back, 4 bases at V and 1 base at J, with 11 bases in the middle. Germline-derived CDR1 and CDR2 are SGHRS and YFSETQ. Written as DNA, the CDR3 is TGCGCCAGCAGCCCAAGACAGGAGAACACCGGGGAGCTGTTTTTT. Translated: CASSPRQENTGELFF.

The J gene is TRBJ2-5, the V gene TRBV3-1; the D call may be TRBD1 or TRBD2 (5 bases each). CDR3 size: 14 residues. V shed 2 bases and J shed 5 bases, with 12 bases lying between them. CDR1 is LGHDT and CDR2 is YNNKEL in the germline V gene (reference sequence). The CDR3 reads CASSQISGAETQYF. The CDR3 nucleotides read TGTGCCAGCAGCCAAATTTCCGGGGCGGAGACCCAGTACTTC.

The rearrangement links TRBV12-3 or TRBV12-4 to TRBJ2-1; tentative D call: TRBD2 (5 bases). Trimming removed 7 bases from V and 6 bases from J, with 7 bases in between. CDR3 length: 11 residues. CDR3 sequence: CASTEGNEQFF. CDR3 coding DNA: TGTGCCAGCACTGAGGGCAATGAGCAGTTCTTC.

The chain couples TRBV7-8 to TRBJ2-5, with 8 bases identical to TRBD2. The junction had 7 bases not matched to a gene; V was cut back by 5 bases and J by 5 bases. Germline V gene lookup returns CDR1 SGHVS and CDR2 FQNEAQ. CDR3 length equals 14 residues. The CDR3, as DNA: TGTGCCAGCAGCCGCGGGGGGTTGAAGGAGACCCAGTACTTC. Its translation is CASSRGGLKETQYF.

The V gene is TRBV7-2, the J gene TRBJ2-7; a possible D gene is TRBD2 (6 bases). Deletions cut 1 base from V and 3 bases from J, with 13 bases between. CDR1 and CDR2 from the germline V gene are SGHTA and FQGNSA. There are 15 residues in the CDR3. In DNA, the CDR3 is TGTGCCAGCAGCTTAGTCGGGGGTCAAATCTACGAGCAGTACTTC. It yields the protein CASSLVGGQIYEQYF.

This chain links TRBV3-1 with TRBJ1-5; D might be TRBD1 (5 bases). Looked up from germline, CDR1 is LGHDT and CDR2 is YNNKEL (reference sequence). This CDR3 is 12 amino acids long. The CDR3 bases are TGTGCAGCCGGGACCTTCAATCAGCCCCAGCATTTT. It yields the protein CAAGTFNQPQHF.

This rearrangement joins TRBV6-2 or TRBV6-3 to TRBJ2-4, with 8 bases lining up with TRBD1. The CDR3 contains 13 residues. Germline values: CDR1 MNHEY, CDR2 SVGEGT. Germline trimming cut 8 bases from V and 7 bases from J; bases unmatched to any gene: 7. For the CDR3, the DNA is TGTGCCAGCGGACCACAGGGGGTGAACATTCAGTACTTC. The encoded protein is CASGPQGVNIQYF.

The chain links TRBV19 to TRBJ2-6; 8 nucleotides match TRBD2. V trimming: 4 bases; J trimming: 0 bases; junction bases outside the gene matches: 2. The V gene's germline CDR1 is LNHDA and CDR2 SQIVND (reference sequence). This CDR3 has 16 amino acids. Here the CDR3 reads CASSSRGGSGANVLTF. CDR3 DNA sequence: TGTGCCAGTAGTAGTCGGGGGGGCTCTGGGGCCAACGTCCTGACTTTC.

The V gene is TRBV20-1, the J gene TRBJ2-5, with TRBD1 as a possible D gene (5 bases). The CDR3 contains 13 residues. Looked up from germline, CDR1 is DFQATT and CDR2 is SNEGSKA (reference sequence). The germline V and J ends were trimmed by 1 base and 4 bases, with 10 bases remaining between them. The CDR3 DNA reads as TGCAGTGCTAGAGCCAGGGTTCTAGAGACCCAGTACTTC. Its translation is CSARARVLETQYF.

This chain links TRBV18 with TRBJ1-2, with D unclear. This CDR3 comprises 17 residues. The germline gives CDR1 KGHSH, CDR2 LQKENI. V lost 0 bases to trimming and J lost 8 bases, with 22 bases between them. The DNA of the CDR3 is TGTGCCAGCTCACCACCCGTTCTCGGACGCACTGAAGGAGGCTACACCTTC. It yields the protein CASSPPVLGRTEGGYTF.

The J gene is TRBJ2-3, the V gene TRBV6-2 or TRBV6-3; D perhaps matches TRBD2 (7 bases). The CDR3 loop spans 15 amino acids. Per the germline V gene, CDR1 is MNHEY and CDR2 is SVGEGT. V was clipped by 7 bases and J by 1 base, with 15 bases between them. The CDR3 nucleotides read TGTGCCAGCAACCGGGGGGCCGTAGGCACAGATACGCAGTATTTT. Encoded protein: CASNRGAVGTDTQYF.

The chain combines TRBV3-1 with TRBJ2-4; a weak D match, TRBD1 (5 bases). V was pared by 0 bases and J by 1 base, with 16 bases between. The germline CDR1 and CDR2 sequences are LGHDT and YNNKEL (reference sequence). The CDR3 runs to 18 residues. DNA for the CDR3: TGTGCCAGCAGCCAAGATCGTCAGGGCCTCGGGGCCAAAAACATTCAGTACTTC. This gives the protein CASSQDRQGLGAKNIQYF.

The chain uses TRBV4-1 and TRBJ2-7; no reliable D call. Germline V gene sequence: CDR1 MGHRA, CDR2 YSYEKL. The CDR3 length is 15 residues. Trimming took 1 base from V and 4 from J, leaving 14 bases between them. Written as DNA, the CDR3 is TGCGCCAGCAGCCAAGTTTTAACTTTAGGGTACGAGCAGTACTTC. This gives the protein CASSQVLTLGYEQYF.